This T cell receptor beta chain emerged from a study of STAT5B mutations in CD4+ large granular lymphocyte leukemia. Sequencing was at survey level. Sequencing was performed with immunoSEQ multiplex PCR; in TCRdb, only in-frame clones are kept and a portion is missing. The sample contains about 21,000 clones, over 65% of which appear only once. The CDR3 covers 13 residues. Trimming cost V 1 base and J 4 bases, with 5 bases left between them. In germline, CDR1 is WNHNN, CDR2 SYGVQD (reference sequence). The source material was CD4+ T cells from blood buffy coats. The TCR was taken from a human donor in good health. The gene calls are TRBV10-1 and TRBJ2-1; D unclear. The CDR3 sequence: CASSELGYNEQFF. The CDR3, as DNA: TGCGCCAGCAGTGAGTTAGGATACAATGAGCAGTTCTTC.